These 10 T cell receptor beta chains share one sample of origin, sequenced in a study of CD8 T cells in ankylosing spondylitis. TCRdb passed the 5' RACE reads through MiXCR, listing each CDR3 protein once. The sample holds approximately 300,000 distinct CDR3 sequences; 15% to 25% are singletons and the top ten take about 8.2%. Sequenced material: blood, either unsorted or a sorted T cell fraction (not recorded which). Every receptor here comes from a male donor with ankylosing spondylitis or in good health (not recorded which).

At least ten counts were recorded for this clonotype. The rearrangement joins TRBV20-1 to TRBJ1-2; 9 nucleotides align to TRBD1. The CDR3 consists of 12 residues. V lost 6 bases, J lost 8 bases, and 7 bases stayed unmatched. The germline gives CDR1 DFQATT, CDR2 SNEGSKA (reference sequence). CDR3 protein: CSARTGEGGYTF. Written as DNA, the CDR3 is TGCAGTGCCAGGACAGGGGAAGGCGGCTACACCTTC.

A few counts support this clonotype. The chain has TRBV6-5 and TRBJ1-1; possible D gene TRBD1, 5 bases. The CDR3 loop spans 14 amino acids. V shed 2 bases and J shed 3 bases, with 10 bases lying between them. Germline V gives CDR1 MNHEY, CDR2 SVGAGI. CDR3 bases: TGTGCCAGCAGTTACGGGGGGGAATACACTGAAGCTTTCTTT. Translation: CASSYGGEYTEAFF.

This clonotype was detected only a few times. The V gene is TRBV18, the J gene TRBJ2-5; the match to TRBD2 covers 7 bases. Trimming took 3 bases from V and 0 from J; bases not matched to a gene: 7. Germline V CDR1 and CDR2: KGHSH, LQKENI. The CDR3 totals 16 residues. CDR3 region: CASSPRLAVHQETQYF. The CDR3 DNA reads TGTGCCAGCTCACCTAGGCTAGCGGTACACCAAGAGACCCAGTACTTC.

The CDR3 sequence is CATSPGGELFF. The DNA for the CDR3 is TGTGCCACCAGCCCGGGCGGGGAGCTGTTTTTT. The J gene is TRBJ2-2, the V gene TRBV24-1, with unresolved D. The germline CDR1 and CDR2 sequences are KGHDR and SFDVKD. This CDR3 contains 11 residues. V lost 7 bases, J lost 7 bases, and 6 bases lay in between.

In this sample, this clonotype turned up a few times. This CDR3 is CSAKVRDIAEHF. CDR3 DNA sequence: TGCAGTGCTAAGGTTCGGGACATCGCCGAGCATTTT. This chain joins TRBV20-1 and TRBJ1-5; maybe TRBD1 (6 bases). The CDR3 has 12 amino acids. Germline V lookup: CDR1 DFQATT, CDR2 SNEGSKA (reference sequence). V gave up 4 bases and J gave up 14 bases, with 18 bases separating them.

This clonotype was observed many times. The chain recombines TRBV12-3 or TRBV12-4 with TRBJ1-2, with 9 bases lining up with TRBD1. The ends lost 3 bases at V and 4 bases at J; junction bases unmatched: 0. The CDR3 extends over 13 amino acids. CDR3 bases: TGTGCCAGCAGTTTGGGACAGGGCTATGGCTACACCTTC. Its protein product is CASSLGQGYGYTF.

Only a few counts were recorded for this clonotype. The chain recombines TRBV27 with TRBJ1-5; tentatively, D is TRBD1 (6 bases). Germline CDR1 MNHEY, CDR2 SMNVEV (reference sequence). This CDR3 contains 12 residues. Trimming left V 4 bases short and J 7 bases short, with 8 bases between. The chain's CDR3 is CASSSGGQPQHF. The CDR3 DNA reads as TGTGCCAGCAGTTCCGGGGGCCAGCCCCAGCATTTT.

The sample holds many counts of this clonotype. The chain combines TRBV20-1 with TRBJ2-2; TRBD2 might be the D (5 bases). Between the trimmed V and J ends, which lost 8 bases and 0 bases, there was a span of 13 bases. Per the germline V gene, CDR1 is DFQATT and CDR2 is SNEGSKA (reference sequence). This CDR3 spans 14 amino acids. CDR3: CSFSSGTNTGELFF. Here the CDR3 DNA reads TGCAGTTTCTCGTCGGGGACGAACACCGGGGAGCTGTTTTTT.

This clonotype turned up a few times. The J gene is TRBJ1-5, the V gene TRBV6-1; D might be TRBD1 (5 bases). The V end lost 7 bases, the J end lost 0 bases, and 13 bases lay between the germline ends. The CDR3 runs 15 residues. CDR1 MNHNS and CDR2 SASEGT come from the germline V gene. The CDR3 region is CASTTGTHSNQPQHF. The CDR3 region has the DNA TGTGCCAGCACCACCGGGACCCATAGCAATCAGCCCCAGCATTTT.

This clonotype showed up just a few times. This chain's CDR3 is CASSISGVNEQFF. CDR3 in DNA: TGCGCCAGCAGCATTTCAGGCGTGAATGAGCAGTTCTTC. The chain joins TRBV5-1 to TRBJ2-1; unclear D gene. V was trimmed by 4 bases and J by 7 bases, leaving 12 bases between them. The CDR3 consists of 13 residues. Germline assignment: CDR1 SGHRS and CDR2 YFSETQ.